This TCR beta chain came from a study of T-cell memory formation after mild COVID-19. CDR3 length: 14 residues. Germline CDR1 and CDR2: SGHRS and YFSETQ. J gave up 7 bases and V 3 bases, and 2 bases lay outside the gene matches. TCRdb itself ran the 5' RACE reads through MiXCR, one entry per CDR3 protein. The table has 85,000 to 130,000 distinct CDR3 sequences, about 18% seen once. This clonotype was seen a few times. The receptor's source is an adult woman who had mild COVID-19 (a few samples of this study predate the infection). Cell type and time point are not known. The V call is TRBV5-1, the J call TRBJ1-6, with 9 bases aligning to TRBD1. Material: PBMCs or a T cell subset sorted from them (not recorded which). The CDR3 DNA sequence: TGCGCCAGCAGCTCAGACAGGGGGAATTCACCCCTCCACTTT. It is translated as CASSSDRGNSPLHF.